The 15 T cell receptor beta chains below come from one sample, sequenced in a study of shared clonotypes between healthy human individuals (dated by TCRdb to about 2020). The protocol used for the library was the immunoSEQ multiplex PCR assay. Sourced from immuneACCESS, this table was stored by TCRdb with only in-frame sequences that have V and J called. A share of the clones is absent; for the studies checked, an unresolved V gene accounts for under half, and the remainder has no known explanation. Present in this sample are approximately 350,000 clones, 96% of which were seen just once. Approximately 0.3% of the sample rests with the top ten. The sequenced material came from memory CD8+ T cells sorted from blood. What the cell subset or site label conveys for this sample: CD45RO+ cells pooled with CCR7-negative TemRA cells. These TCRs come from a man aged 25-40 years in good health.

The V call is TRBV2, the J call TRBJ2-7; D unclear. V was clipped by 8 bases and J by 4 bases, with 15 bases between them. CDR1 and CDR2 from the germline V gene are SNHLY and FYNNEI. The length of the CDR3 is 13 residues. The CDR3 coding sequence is TGTGCCAGCGGGTCGCAGGCCGAATACGAGCAGTACTTC. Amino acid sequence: CASGSQAEYEQYF. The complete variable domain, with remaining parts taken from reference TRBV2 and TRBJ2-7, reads EPEVTQTPSHQVTQMGQEVILRCVPISNHLYFYWYRQILGQKVEFLVSFYNNEISEKSEIFDDQFSVERPDGSNFTLKIRSTKLEDSAMYFCASGSQAEYEQYFGPGTRLTVT.

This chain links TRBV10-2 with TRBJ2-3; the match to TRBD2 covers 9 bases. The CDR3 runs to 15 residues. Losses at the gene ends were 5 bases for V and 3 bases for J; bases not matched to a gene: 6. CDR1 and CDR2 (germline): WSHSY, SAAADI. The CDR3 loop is CASSRGGRVTDTQYF. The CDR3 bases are TGCGCCAGCAGTAGGGGCGGGAGGGTGACAGATACGCAGTATTTT.

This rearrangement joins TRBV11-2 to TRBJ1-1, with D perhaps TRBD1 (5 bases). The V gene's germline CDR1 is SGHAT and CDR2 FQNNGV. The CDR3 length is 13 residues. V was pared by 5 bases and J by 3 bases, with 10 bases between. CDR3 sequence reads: CASSQDTYTEAFF. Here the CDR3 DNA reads TGTGCCAGCAGCCAGGACACCTACACTGAAGCTTTCTTT.

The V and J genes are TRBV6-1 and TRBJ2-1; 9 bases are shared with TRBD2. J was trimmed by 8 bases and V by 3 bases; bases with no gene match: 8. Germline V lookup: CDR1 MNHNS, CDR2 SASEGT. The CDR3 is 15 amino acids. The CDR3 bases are TGTGCCAGCAGTGAGCGGGAGGGTAAGGTGGATGAGCAGTTCTTC. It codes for CASSEREGKVDEQFF.

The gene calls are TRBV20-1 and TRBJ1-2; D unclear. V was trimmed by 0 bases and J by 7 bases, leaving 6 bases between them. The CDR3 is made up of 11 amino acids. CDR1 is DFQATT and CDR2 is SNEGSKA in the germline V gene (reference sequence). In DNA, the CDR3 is TGCAGTGCTAGAGACCCTGCTGGCTACACCTTC. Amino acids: CSARDPAGYTF.

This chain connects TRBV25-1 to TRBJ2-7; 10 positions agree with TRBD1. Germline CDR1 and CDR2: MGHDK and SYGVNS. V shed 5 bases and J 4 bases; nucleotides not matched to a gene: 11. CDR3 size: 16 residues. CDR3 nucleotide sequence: TGTGCCAGCAGTCCCTCAGGACAGGGGGACCCTTACGAGCAGTACTTC. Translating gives CASSPSGQGDPYEQYF.

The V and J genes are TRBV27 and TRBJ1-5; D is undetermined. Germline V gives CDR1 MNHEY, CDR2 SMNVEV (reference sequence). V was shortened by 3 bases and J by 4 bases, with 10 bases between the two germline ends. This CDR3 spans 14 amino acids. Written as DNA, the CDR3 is TGTGCCAGCAGTTTTTCGCGTTATAATCAGCCCCAGCATTTT. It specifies CASSFSRYNQPQHF.

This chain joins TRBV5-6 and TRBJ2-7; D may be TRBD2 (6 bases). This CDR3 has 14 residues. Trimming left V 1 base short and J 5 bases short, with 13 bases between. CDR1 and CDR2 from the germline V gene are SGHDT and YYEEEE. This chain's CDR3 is CASSLIGASDEQYF. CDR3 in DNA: TGTGCCAGCAGCTTGATCGGGGCTAGCGACGAGCAGTACTTC.

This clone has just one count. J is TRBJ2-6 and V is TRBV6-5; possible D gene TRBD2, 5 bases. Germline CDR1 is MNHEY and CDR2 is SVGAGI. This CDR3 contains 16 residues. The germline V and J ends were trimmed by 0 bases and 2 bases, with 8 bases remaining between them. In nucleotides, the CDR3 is TGTGCCAGCAGTTACTCGAAGAGGGCTGGGGCCAACGTCCTGACTTTC. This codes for CASSYSKRAGANVLTF.

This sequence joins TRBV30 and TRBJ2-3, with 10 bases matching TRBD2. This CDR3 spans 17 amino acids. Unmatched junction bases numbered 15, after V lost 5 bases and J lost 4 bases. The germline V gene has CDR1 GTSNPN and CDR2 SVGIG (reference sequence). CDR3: CAWGNPLSGRLSDTQYF. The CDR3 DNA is TGTGCCTGGGGGAACCCCCTTAGCGGGAGGCTATCAGATACGCAGTATTTT.

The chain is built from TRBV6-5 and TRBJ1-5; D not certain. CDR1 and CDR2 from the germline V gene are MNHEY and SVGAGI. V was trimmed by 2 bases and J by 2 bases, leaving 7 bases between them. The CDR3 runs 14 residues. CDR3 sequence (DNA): TGTGCCAGCAGTTACAATGGTGGCAATCAGCCCCAGCATTTT. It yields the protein CASSYNGGNQPQHF.

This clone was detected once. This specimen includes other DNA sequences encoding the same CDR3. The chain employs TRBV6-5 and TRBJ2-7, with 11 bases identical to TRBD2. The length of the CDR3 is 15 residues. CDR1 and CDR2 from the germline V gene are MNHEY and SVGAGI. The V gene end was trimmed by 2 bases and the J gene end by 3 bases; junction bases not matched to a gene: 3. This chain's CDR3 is CASSYPGLAGYEQYF. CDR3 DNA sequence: TGTGCCAGCAGTTACCCCGGACTAGCGGGCTACGAGCAGTACTTC.

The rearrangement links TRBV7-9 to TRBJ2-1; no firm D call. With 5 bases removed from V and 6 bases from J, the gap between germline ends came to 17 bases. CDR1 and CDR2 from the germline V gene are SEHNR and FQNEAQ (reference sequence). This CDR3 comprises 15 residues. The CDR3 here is CASSPEPLAPNEQFF. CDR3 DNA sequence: TGTGCCAGCAGCCCCGAACCGTTAGCCCCCAATGAGCAGTTCTTC.

The CDR3 spells CASSLVGQGKLFF. The CDR3 region has the DNA TGTGCCAGCAGCTTGGTGGGACAGGGAAAACTGTTTTTT. V gene TRBV5-6 combines with J gene TRBJ1-4, with TRBD1 identical over 9 bases. From germline, CDR1 is SGHDT and CDR2 YYEEEE. Trimming at V came to 0 bases and at J to 10 bases, leaving 1 base not matched to a gene. The CDR3 totals 13 residues.

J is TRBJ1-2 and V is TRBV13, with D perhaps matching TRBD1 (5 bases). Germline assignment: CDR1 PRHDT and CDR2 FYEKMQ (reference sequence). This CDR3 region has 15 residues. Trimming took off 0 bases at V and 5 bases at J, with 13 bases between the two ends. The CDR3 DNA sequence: TGTGCCAGCAGCTTAGGCTTTACGGGGGAATATGGCTACACCTTC. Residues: CASSLGFTGEYGYTF.